Included here is one TCR beta chain sequence, with context. Its antigen is still unknown. A marrow graft followed busulfan-fludarabine conditioning, with cyclophosphamide on days +3 and +4. Libraries were prepared by immunoSEQ multiplex PCR; TCRdb keeps only in-frame clonotypes and omits some of them. This sample has about 19,000 clones, with about nine tenths found just once. This record comes from a study of T cells after posttransplantation cyclophosphamide. General study findings and limits: Skin or GI-infiltrating T cells shared few TRB sequences with blood. Donor CD8+ memory clones often dominated recipient blood repertoires at later times. TRB clonality was highly associated with recipient CMV seropositivity and reactivation.

Trimming removed 0 bases from V and 2 bases from J, with 10 bases in between. This CDR3 is 15 amino acids long. In germline, CDR1 is SGHAT, CDR2 FQNNGV. This specimen was PBMCs, taken after allogeneic stem cell transplant with posttransplant cyclophosphamide. The TCR comes from a female patient between 40 and 50 years old who received an allogeneic stem cell transplant from a related donor, was CMV-positive, and had no GVHD. Some T cells may be supplied by the graft donor. The chain recombines TRBV11-2 with TRBJ1-2; possibly TRBD1 for D (6 bases). CDR3 region: CASSLDQGHNYGYTF. CDR3 sequence (DNA): TGTGCCAGCAGCTTAGATCAGGGGCACAACTATGGCTACACCTTC. The variable domain in full, with the rest retrieved from reference TRBV11-2 and TRBJ1-2, is EAGVAQSPRYKIIEKRQSVAFWCNPISGHATLYWYQQILGQGPKLLIQFQNNGVVDDSQLPKDRFSAERLKGVDSTLKIQPAKLEDSAVYLCASSLDQGHNYGYTFGSGTRLTVV.